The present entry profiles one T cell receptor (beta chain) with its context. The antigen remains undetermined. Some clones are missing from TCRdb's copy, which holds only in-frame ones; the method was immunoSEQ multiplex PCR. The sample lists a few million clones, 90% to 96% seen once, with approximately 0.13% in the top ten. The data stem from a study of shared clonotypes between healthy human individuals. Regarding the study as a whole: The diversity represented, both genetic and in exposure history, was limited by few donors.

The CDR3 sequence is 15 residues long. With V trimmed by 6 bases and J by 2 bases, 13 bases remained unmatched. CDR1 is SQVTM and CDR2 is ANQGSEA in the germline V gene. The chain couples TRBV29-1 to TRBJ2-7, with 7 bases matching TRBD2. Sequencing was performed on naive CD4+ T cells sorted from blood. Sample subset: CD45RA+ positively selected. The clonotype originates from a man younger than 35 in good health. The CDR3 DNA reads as TGCAGCGTGCCGGGTGTGGGAGGGATGCCCTACGAGCAGTACTTC. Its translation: CSVPGVGGMPYEQYF.